This T cell receptor beta chain is drawn from a study of human T cells and chemical hapten exposure. Noted time point: pre-sensitization, week 0. Noted treatment: therapeutic diphenylcyclopropenone sensitization with weekly scalp DPC. Trimming removed 5 bases from V and 4 bases from J, with 14 bases in between. From germline, CDR1 is MNHNS and CDR2 SASEGT. This CDR3 spans 15 amino acids. From the RACE reads, TCRdb called clonotypes with MiXCR, one entry per CDR3 protein. This table has about 98,000 distinct CDR3 sequences, 9.5% to 14% appearing once. This sequence originates from a woman aged 55-69 years with alopecia areata. Some clones in this sample may be carry-over from other donors' samples. Specimen: whole blood, collected in connection with sensitization to the hapten diphenylcyclopropenone (DPC). This sequence joins TRBV6-1 and TRBJ2-2, with D perhaps matching TRBD2 (7 bases). CDR3 bases: TGTGCCAGCAGTCAAGGGGGACTACTCACCGGGGAGCTGTTTTTT. It encodes CASSQGGLLTGELFF.